The present T cell receptor (beta chain) was sequenced within a study of vaccination effects on CD4 cells after COVID-19. General observations from the study: The study dataset contains few convalescent patients and includes no early post-infection timepoints.

CDR3 length: 15 amino acids. Germline-derived CDR1 and CDR2 are LNHDA and SQIVND (reference sequence). The germline V and J ends were trimmed by 6 bases and 2 bases, with 14 bases remaining between them. The protocol was immunoSEQ multiplex PCR, while the TCRdb copy is restricted to in-frame clones and leaves out a portion. The sample yields just under 60,000 clones, just under 80% seen once. Sequencing in the ViraFEST assay came after antigen-specific CD4+ T cells had been expanded with viral peptide pools, which were used to stimulate PBMC. Once cultured for approximately ten days, the cells underwent separation to obtain CD4+ T cells. Participants completed two doses of the BNT162b2 or mRNA-1273 vaccine. Half of the medium was exchanged for IL-2 medium on both days 3 and 7. Comment on this clone: The antigen is undetermined.

This chain uses TRBV19 with TRBJ1-5; a weak D match, TRBD1 (6 bases). The sample consisted of CD4+ T cells from PBMCs cultured with HCoV-OC43 spike peptides, taken after COVID-19 vaccination. The subset here: HCoV-OC43 spike overlapping peptide pool stimulation. This clonotype was sampled from a human donor who received a COVID-19 vaccine. The DNA for the CDR3 is TGTGCCAGTAGCCCGGACAGTCGGGGCAATCAGCCCCAGCATTTT. Translated, it gives CASSPDSRGNQPQHF.